There are a few counts of the clone carrying this T cell receptor (beta chain). Its target is unknown. The record originates from a study of CD8 T cells in ankylosing spondylitis. General study results and limits: A motif in TCR beta, a set of seven to nine highly homologous variants, appeared characteristic of ankylosing spondylitis blood.

TCRdb processed the 5' RACE reads anew with MiXCR; each CDR3 protein has one entry. Seen here are 100,000 to 150,000 distinct CDR3 sequences, roughly 15% observed once, and the top ten hold around a third. CDR1 and CDR2 (germline): SGHTA, FQGTGA. This CDR3 comprises 17 residues. The V segment lost 4 bases and the J segment 1 base; nucleotides outside the gene matches: 8. This chain links TRBV7-3 with TRBJ2-2; TRBD1 matches at 8 bases. The sequence came from a male donor with ankylosing spondylitis. The sequencing input was blood, either unsorted or a sorted T cell fraction (not recorded which). Here the CDR3 reads CASSYVPGQENTGELFF. The DNA of the CDR3 is TGTGCCAGCAGCTACGTGCCGGGACAGGAGAACACCGGGGAGCTGTTTTTT.